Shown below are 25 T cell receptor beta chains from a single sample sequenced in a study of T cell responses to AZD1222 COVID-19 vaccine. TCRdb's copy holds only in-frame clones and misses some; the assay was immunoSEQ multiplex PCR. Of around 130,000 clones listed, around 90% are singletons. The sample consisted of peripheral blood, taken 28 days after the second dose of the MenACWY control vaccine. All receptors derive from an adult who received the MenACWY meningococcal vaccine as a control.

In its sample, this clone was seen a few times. The CDR3 DNA sequence: TGTGCCAGCGGACGGCCCGGGACAGTCGCCTACGAGCAGTACGTC. Translated: CASGRPGTVAYEQYV. J is TRBJ2-7 and V is TRBV2, with 7 bases identical to TRBD1. The CDR3 spans 15 residues. Germline V gives CDR1 SNHLY, CDR2 FYNNEI. Trimming at V came to 8 bases and at J to 2 bases, leaving 12 bases not matched to a gene.

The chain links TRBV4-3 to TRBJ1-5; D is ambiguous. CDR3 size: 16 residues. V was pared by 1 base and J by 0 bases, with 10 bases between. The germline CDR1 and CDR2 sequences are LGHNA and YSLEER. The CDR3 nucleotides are TGCGCCAGCAGCCAAGGGGTCCCATTTAGCAATCAGCCCCAGCATTTT. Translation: CASSQGVPFSNQPQHF.

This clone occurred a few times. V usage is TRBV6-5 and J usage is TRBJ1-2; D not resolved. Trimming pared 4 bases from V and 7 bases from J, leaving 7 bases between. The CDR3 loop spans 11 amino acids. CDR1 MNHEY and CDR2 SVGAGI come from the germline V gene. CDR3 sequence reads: CASSSRFGYTF. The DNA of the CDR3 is TGTGCCAGCAGTTCCAGGTTTGGCTACACCTTC.

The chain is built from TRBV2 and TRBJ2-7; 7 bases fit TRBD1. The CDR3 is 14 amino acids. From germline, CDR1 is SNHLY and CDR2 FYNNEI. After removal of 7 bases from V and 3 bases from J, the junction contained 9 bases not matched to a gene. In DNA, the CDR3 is TGTGCCAGCAACCCGACAGGGCCCGTCTACGAGCAGTACTTC. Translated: CASNPTGPVYEQYF.

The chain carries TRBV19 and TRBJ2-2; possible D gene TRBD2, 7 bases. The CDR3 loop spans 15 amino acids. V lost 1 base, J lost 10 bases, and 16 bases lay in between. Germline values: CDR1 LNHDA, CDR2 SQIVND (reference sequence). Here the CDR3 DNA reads TGTGCCAGTAGTATAGGAGTTCGGGGGGCCAAGGAGCTGTTTTTT. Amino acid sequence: CASSIGVRGAKELFF.

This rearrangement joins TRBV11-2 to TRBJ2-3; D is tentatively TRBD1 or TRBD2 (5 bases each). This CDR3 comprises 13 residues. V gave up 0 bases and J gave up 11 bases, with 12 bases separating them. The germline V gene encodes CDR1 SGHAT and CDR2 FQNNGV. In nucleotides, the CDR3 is TGTGCCAGCAGCTTAGATTACGGGACGCAGCAGTATTTT. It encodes CASSLDYGTQQYF.

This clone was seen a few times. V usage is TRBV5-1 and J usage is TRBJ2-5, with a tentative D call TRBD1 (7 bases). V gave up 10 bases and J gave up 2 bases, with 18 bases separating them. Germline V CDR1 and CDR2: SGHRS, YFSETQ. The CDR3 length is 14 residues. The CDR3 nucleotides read TGCGCCCACCGGCGGGACAGACGTCAAGAGACCCAGTACTTC. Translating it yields CAHRRDRRQETQYF.

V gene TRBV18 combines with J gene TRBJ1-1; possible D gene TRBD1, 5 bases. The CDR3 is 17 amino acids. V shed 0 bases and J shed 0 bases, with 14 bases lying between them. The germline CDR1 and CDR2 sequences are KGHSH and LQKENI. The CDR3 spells CASSPPHGGGLNTEAFF. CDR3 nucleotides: TGTGCCAGCTCACCACCGCACGGGGGGGGATTGAACACTGAAGCTTTCTTT.

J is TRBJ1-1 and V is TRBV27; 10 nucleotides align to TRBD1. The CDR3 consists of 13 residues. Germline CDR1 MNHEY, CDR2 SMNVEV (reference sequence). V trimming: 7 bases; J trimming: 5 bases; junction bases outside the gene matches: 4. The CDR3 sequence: CASKLDRGTEAFF. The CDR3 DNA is TGTGCCAGCAAGTTGGACAGGGGGACTGAAGCTTTCTTT.

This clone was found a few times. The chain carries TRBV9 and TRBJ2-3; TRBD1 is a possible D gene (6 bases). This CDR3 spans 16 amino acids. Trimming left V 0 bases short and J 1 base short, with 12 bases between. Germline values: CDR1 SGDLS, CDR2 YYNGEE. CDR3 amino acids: CASSVAQGRRTDTQYF. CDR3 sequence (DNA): TGTGCCAGCAGCGTAGCCCAGGGGCGGCGCACAGATACGCAGTATTTT.

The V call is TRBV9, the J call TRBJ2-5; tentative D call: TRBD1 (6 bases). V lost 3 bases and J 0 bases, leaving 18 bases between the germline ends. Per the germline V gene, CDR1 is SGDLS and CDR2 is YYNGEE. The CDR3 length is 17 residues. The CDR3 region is CASSEPSGTPYQETQYF. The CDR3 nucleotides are TGTGCCAGCAGCGAGCCCTCCGGGACACCGTACCAAGAGACCCAGTACTTC.

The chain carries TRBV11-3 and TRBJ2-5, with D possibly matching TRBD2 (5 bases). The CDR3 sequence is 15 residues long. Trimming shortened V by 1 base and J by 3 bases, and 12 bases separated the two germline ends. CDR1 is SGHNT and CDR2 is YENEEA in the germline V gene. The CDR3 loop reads CASSLGRLTEETQYF. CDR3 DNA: TGTGCCAGCAGCTTAGGTAGACTAACAGAAGAGACCCAGTACTTC.

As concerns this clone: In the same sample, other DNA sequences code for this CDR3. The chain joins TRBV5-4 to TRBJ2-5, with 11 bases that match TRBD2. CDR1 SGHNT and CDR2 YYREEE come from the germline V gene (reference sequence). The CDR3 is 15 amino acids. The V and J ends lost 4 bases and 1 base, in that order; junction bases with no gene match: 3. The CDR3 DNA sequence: TGTGCCAGCAGCAGGGGGACTAGCGGCCAAGAGACCCAGTACTTC. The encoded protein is CASSRGTSGQETQYF.

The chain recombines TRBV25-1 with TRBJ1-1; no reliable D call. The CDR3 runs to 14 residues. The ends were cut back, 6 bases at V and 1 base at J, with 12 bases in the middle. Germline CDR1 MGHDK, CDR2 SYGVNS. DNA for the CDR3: TGTGCCAGCAGCCCAATGAAGGGGAACACTGAAGCTTTCTTT. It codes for CASSPMKGNTEAFF.

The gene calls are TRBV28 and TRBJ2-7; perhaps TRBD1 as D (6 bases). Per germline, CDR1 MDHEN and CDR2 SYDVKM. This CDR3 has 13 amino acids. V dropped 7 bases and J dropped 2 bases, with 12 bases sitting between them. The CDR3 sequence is CASKRTGPYEQYF. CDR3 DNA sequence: TGTGCCAGCAAGCGCACAGGGCCCTACGAGCAGTACTTC. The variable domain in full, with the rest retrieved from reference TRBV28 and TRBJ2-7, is DVKVTQSSRYLVKRTGEKVFLECVQDMDHENMFWYRQDPGLGLRLIYFSYDVKMKEKGDIPEGYSVSREKKERFSLILESASTNQTSMYLCASKRTGPYEQYFGPGTRLTVT.

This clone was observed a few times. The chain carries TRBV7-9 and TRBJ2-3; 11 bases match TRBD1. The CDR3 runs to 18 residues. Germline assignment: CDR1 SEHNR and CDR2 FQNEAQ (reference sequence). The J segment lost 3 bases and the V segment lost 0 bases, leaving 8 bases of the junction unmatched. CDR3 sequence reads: CASSLAQGQGDWTDTQYF. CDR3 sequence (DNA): TGTGCCAGCAGCTTAGCTCAGGGACAGGGGGACTGGACAGATACGCAGTATTTT.

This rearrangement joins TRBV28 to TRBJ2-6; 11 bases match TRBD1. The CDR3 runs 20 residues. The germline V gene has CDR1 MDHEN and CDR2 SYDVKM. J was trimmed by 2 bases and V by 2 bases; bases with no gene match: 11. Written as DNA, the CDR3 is TGTGCCAGCAGTTTACCCGGGTGGGACAGGGGGTTGACTGGGGCCAACGTCCTGACTTTC. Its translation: CASSLPGWDRGLTGANVLTF.

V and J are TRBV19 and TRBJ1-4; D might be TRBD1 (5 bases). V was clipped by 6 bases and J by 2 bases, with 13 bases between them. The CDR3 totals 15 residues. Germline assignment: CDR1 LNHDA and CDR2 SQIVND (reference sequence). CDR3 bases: TGTGCCAGTAGGGACCCGGGGCGGACTAATGAAAAACTGTTTTTT. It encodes CASRDPGRTNEKLFF.

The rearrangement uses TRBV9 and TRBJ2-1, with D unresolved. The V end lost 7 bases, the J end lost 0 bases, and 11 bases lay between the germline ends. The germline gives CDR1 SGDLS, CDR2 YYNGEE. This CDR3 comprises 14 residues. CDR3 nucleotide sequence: TGTGCCAGCTCCCGGGCGGTCTCCTACAATGAGCAGTTCTTC. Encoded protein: CASSRAVSYNEQFF.

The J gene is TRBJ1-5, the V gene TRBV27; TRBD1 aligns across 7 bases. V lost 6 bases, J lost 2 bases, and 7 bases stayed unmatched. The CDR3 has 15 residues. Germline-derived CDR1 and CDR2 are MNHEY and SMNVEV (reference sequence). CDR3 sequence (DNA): TGTGCCAGCAGATCAGACAGGGCGGGCAATCAGCCCCAGCATTTT. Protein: CASRSDRAGNQPQHF.

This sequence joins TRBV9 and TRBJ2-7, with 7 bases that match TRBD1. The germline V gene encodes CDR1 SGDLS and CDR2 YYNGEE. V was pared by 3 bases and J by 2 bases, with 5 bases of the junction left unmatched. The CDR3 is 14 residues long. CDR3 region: CASSARDRTYEQYF. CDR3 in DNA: TGTGCCAGCAGCGCCAGGGACAGAACCTACGAGCAGTACTTC.

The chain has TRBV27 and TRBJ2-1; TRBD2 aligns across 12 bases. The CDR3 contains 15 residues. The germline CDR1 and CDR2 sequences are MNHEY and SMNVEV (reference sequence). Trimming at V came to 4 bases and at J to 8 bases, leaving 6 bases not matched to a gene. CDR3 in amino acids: CASSSPGLAGYEQFF. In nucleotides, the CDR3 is TGTGCCAGCAGTTCACCGGGACTAGCGGGTTATGAGCAGTTCTTC.

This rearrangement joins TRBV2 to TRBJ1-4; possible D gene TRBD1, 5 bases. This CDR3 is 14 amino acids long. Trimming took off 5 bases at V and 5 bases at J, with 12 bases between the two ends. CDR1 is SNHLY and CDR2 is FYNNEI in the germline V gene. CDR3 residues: CASSPGRGNEKLFF. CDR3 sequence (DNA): TGTGCCAGCAGTCCGGGACGGGGAAATGAAAAACTGTTTTTT.

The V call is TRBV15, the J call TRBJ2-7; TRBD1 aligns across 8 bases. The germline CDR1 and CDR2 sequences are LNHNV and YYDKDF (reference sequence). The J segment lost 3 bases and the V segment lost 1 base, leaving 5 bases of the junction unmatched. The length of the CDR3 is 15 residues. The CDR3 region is CATSRGPGQGYEQYF. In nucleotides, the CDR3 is TGTGCCACCAGCAGAGGCCCTGGACAGGGCTACGAGCAGTACTTC.

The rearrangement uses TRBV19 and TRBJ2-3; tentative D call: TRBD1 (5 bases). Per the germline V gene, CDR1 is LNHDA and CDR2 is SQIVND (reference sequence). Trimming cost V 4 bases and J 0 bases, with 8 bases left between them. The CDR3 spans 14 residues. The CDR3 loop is CASSSQGSTDTQYF. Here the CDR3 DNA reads TGTGCCAGTAGTAGCCAGGGTAGCACAGATACGCAGTATTTT.